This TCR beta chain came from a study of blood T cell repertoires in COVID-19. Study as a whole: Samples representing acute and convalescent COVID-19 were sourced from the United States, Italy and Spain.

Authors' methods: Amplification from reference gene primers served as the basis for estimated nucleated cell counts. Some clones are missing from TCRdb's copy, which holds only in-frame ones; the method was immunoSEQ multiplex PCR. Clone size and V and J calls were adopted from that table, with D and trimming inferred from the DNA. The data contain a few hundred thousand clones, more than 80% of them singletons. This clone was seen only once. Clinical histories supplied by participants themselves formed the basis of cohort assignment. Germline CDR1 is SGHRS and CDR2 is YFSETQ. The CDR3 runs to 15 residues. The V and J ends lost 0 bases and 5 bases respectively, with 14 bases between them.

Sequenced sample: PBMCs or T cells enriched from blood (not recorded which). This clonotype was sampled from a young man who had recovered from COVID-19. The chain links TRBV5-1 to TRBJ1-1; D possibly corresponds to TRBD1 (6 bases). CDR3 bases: TGCGCCAGCAGCTTGGGACGGACAGATGGGACTGAAGCTTTCTTT. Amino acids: CASSLGRTDGTEAFF.